This is a list of T cell receptor beta chains from one sample in a study of blood T cell repertoires in COVID-19. This table comes from immunoSEQ multiplex PCR, and its TCRdb copy is limited to in-frame clones, with some not included. The table includes about 200,000 clones, roughly 88% detected once. What was sequenced was peripheral blood. These receptors were collected from a human donor with active or convalescent COVID-19. The donor label of this sample is uncertain. Each CDR3 is given with its conserved first and last residue. Fields, in order: V gene, J gene, D gene, clone size, CDR3 protein, CDR3 DNA. The D gene is left open where the match is weak. Rows give clone size only sometimes, using once, few, many, or a class for an expanded clone.

TRBV30	TRBJ2-7	.	few	CAWNGIFSYEQYF	TGTGCCTGGAATGGCATTTTCTCCTACGAGCAGTACTTC
TRBV6-5	TRBJ1-3	.	.	CASSHGNTIYF	TGTGCCAGCAGTCATGGAAACACCATATATTTT
TRBV4-1	TRBJ1-1	.	.	CASSQGGGRTEAFF	TGCGCCAGCAGCCAAGGGGGGGGCCGGACTGAAGCTTTCTTT
TRBV7-6	TRBJ1-5	.	.	CASSLAPGRNQPQHF	TGTGCCAGCAGCTTAGCCCCGGGGAGGAATCAGCCCCAGCATTTT
TRBV28	TRBJ2-1	.	.	CASSTPLGTGGYNEQFF	TGTGCCAGCAGTACTCCCCTCGGGACTGGGGGATACAATGAGCAGTTCTTC
TRBV11-2	TRBJ2-5	TRBD2	.	CASSFSGGDQETQYF	TGTGCCAGCAGCTTTAGCGGGGGGGATCAAGAGACCCAGTACTTC
TRBV7-6	TRBJ2-6	.	.	CASSLEGRSGANVLTF	TGTGCCAGCAGTCTTGAGGGCCGCTCTGGGGCCAACGTCCTGACTTTC
TRBV3-1/TRBV3-2	TRBJ2-1	.	.	CASSHQLPQGGAHNEQFF	TGTGCCAGCAGCCACCAACTACCCCAGGGGGGTGCCCACAATGAGCAGTTCTTC
TRBV28	TRBJ2-7	.	few	CASITGVGEQYF	TGTGCCAGCATCACGGGAGTCGGAGAGCAGTACTTC
TRBV10-3	TRBJ2-7	TRBD1	.	CAISEPTGGSYEQYF	TGTGCCATCAGTGAACCGACAGGGGGCTCCTACGAGCAGTACTTC
TRBV27	TRBJ2-1	.	.	CASSGTFWDEQFF	TGTGCCAGCAGCGGGACATTCTGGGATGAGCAGTTCTTC
TRBV5-1	TRBJ2-2	TRBD2	.	CASSHTSGSNTGELFF	TGCGCCAGCAGCCATACTAGCGGCTCGAACACCGGGGAGCTGTTTTTT
TRBV11-3	TRBJ2-1	TRBD2	.	CASSSTFLAGGYNEQFF	TGTGCCAGCAGCTCAACTTTTCTAGCGGGAGGCTACAATGAGCAGTTCTTC
TRBV23-1	TRBJ1-6	.	once	CAIYTNSPLHF	TGCGCCATTTACACGAATTCACCCCTCCACTTT
TRBV27	TRBJ1-1	.	.	CASSLVAGTEAFF	TGTGCCAGCAGCTTGGTGGCTGGCACTGAAGCTTTCTTT
TRBV19	TRBJ2-6	TRBD2	.	CASSIAGGPGSGANVLTF	TGTGCCAGTAGTATCGCGGGAGGGCCGGGGTCTGGGGCCAACGTCCTGACTTTC
TRBV6-1	TRBJ1-1	.	.	CASSEWSRGTRQGTEAFF	TGTGCCAGCAGTGAATGGAGCAGGGGCACCCGGCAGGGGACTGAAGCTTTCTTT
TRBV4-3	TRBJ2-1	TRBD2	.	CASSQDTGGAYNEQFF	TGCGCCAGCAGCCAAGATACGGGGGGGGCCTACAATGAGCAGTTCTTC
TRBV7-2	TRBJ1-5	TRBD1	.	CASSLAGSGGFQPQHF	TGTGCCAGCAGCTTAGCGGGGTCAGGGGGCTTTCAGCCCCAGCATTTT
TRBV7-2	TRBJ1-2	.	.	CASSLGGWGYTF	TGTGCCAGCAGCTTAGGCGGATGGGGCTACACCTTC
TRBV7-9	TRBJ2-7	TRBD2	.	CASSPGLAEYEQYF	TGTGCCAGCAGCCCGGGACTAGCGGAGTACGAGCAGTACTTC
TRBV11-3	TRBJ2-5	.	few	CASSFPEETQYF	TGTGCCAGCAGCTTCCCGGAAGAGACCCAGTACTTC
TRBV27	TRBJ2-7	TRBD1	.	CASRRTGAYEQYF	TGTGCCAGCCGACGGACAGGGGCCTACGAGCAGTACTTC
TRBV2	TRBJ2-7	.	few	CASTRPTGSYEQYF	TGTGCCAGCACTCGGCCCACCGGGTCCTACGAGCAGTACTTC
TRBV24-1	TRBJ2-3	TRBD2	.	CATSDSASGSGYTQYF	TGTGCCACCAGTGACTCTGCTAGCGGGAGTGGATATACGCAGTATTTT
TRBV6-2/TRBV6-3	TRBJ2-1	TRBD1	.	CASSYRTGQGTYNEQFF	TGTGCCAGCAGCTATCGCACCGGACAGGGAACCTACAATGAGCAGTTCTTC
TRBV1	TRBJ2-1	.	.	CTSSQELIRGSGYNEQFF	TGCACCAGCAGCCAAGAACTTATTCGCGGGAGTGGTTACAATGAGCAGTTCTTC
TRBV19	TRBJ2-7	.	.	CASSDDSPYEQYF	TGTGCCAGTAGTGATGACTCCCCCTACGAGCAGTACTTC
TRBV6-5	TRBJ1-5	.	.	CATVWGVGQPQHF	TGTGCCACGGTATGGGGGGTTGGTCAGCCCCAGCATTTT
TRBV6-2/TRBV6-3	TRBJ1-5	TRBD1	.	CASSPRDRPDQPQHF	TGTGCCAGCAGTCCGAGGGACAGACCCGATCAGCCCCAGCATTTT
TRBV11-3	TRBJ2-5	.	.	CASSSLGETQYF	TGTGCCAGCAGCTCCCTAGGAGAGACCCAGTACTTC
TRBV24-1	TRBJ2-1	.	.	CATSDPSQLDNEQFF	TGTGCCACCAGTGACCCTTCCCAACTAGACAATGAGCAGTTCTTC
TRBV28	TRBJ1-2	.	once	CASSLPGGYTF	TGTGCCAGCAGTTTACCCGGGGGCTACACCTTC